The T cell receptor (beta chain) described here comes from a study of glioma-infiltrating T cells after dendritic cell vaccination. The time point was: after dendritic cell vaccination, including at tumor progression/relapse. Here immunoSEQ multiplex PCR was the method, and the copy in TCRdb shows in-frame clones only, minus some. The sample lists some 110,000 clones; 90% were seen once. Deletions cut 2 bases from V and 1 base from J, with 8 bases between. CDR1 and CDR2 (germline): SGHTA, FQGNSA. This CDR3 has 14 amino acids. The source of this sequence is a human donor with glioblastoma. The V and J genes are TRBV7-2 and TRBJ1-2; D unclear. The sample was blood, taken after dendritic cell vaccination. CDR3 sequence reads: CASSLMSNNYGYTF. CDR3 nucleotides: TGTGCCAGCAGCTTAATGTCCAATAACTATGGCTACACCTTC.